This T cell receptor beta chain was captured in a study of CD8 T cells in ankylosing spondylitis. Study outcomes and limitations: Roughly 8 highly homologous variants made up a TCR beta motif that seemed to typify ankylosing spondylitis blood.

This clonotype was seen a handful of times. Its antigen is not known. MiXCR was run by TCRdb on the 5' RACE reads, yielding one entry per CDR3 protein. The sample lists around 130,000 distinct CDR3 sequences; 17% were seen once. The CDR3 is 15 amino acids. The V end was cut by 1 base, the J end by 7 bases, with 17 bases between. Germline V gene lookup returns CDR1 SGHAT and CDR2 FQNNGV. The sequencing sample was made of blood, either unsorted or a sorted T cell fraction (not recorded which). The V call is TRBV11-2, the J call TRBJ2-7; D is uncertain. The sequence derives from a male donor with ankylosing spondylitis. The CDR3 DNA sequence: TGTGCCAGCAGCTTAGTTGCGGCACCGCAGGTGGAGCAGTACTTC. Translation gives CASSLVAAPQVEQYF.